The 13 T cell receptor beta chains presented below share a single source sample, sequenced in a study of shared clonotypes between healthy human individuals. Using immunoSEQ multiplex PCR, the repertoire was profiled, and TCRdb retains in-frame clones only, with some absent. The repertoire holds approximately 1.5 million clones, with 98% as singletons. The sample comprised naive CD4+ T cells sorted from blood. Stated subset: CD45RA+ positively selected. These receptors were taken from a man aged 25-45 years in good health.

This chain links TRBV19 with TRBJ1-5, with a possible D match to TRBD1 (5 bases). The germline gives CDR1 LNHDA, CDR2 SQIVND (reference sequence). The CDR3 consists of 15 residues. The V gene lost 6 bases and the J gene lost 2 bases, with 14 bases spanning the gap. In nucleotides, the CDR3 is TGTGCCAGTAGCGACAGAACTGTTGGCAATCAGCCCCAGCATTTT. It codes for CASSDRTVGNQPQHF. The full variable domain, completed using reference TRBV19 and TRBJ1-5, is DGGITQSPKYLFRKEGQNVTLSCEQNLNHDAMYWYRQDPGQGLRLIYYSQIVNDFQKGDIAEGYSVSREKKESFPLTVTSAQKNPTAFYLCASSDRTVGNQPQHFGDGTRLSIL.

A word on this clone: Other DNA sequences of this sample code for an identical CDR3. The chain has TRBV5-1 and TRBJ2-5; no definite D call. Trimming left V 0 bases short and J 0 bases short, with 3 bases between. The CDR3 runs to 13 residues. Germline V gene lookup returns CDR1 SGHRS and CDR2 YFSETQ. The CDR3 loop is CASSLANQETQYF. In DNA, the CDR3 is TGCGCCAGCAGCTTGGCGAACCAAGAGACCCAGTACTTC.

This clone was detected once. The rearrangement uses TRBV4-1 and TRBJ1-1, with D unclear. V shed 2 bases and J shed 5 bases, with 9 bases lying between them. Germline CDR1 MGHRA, CDR2 YSYEKL. The CDR3 loop spans 13 amino acids. The CDR3: CASSQKGLTEAFF. CDR3 DNA sequence: TGCGCCAGCAGCCAAAAGGGTTTGACTGAAGCTTTCTTT.

The V gene is TRBV5-5, the J gene TRBJ2-1, with unresolved D. V was pared by 5 bases and J by 0 bases, with 21 bases between. The CDR3 is made up of 18 amino acids. Germline V gives CDR1 SGHKS, CDR2 YYEKEE (reference sequence). CDR3 protein: CASSSPEIPHSSYNEQFF. The CDR3 DNA follows: TGTGCCAGCAGTAGCCCTGAGATACCTCACAGCTCCTACAATGAGCAGTTCTTC.

Note on this clone: In this CDR3 the conserved last residue, phenylalanine or tryptophan, is missing, so a read error is likely. The chain has TRBV23-1 and TRBJ2-7; D gene uncertain. TRBV23-1 is identified as an open reading frame with a role that is uncertain. This CDR3 is built from 15 residues. V was pared by 4 bases and J by 1 base, with 14 bases between. CDR3 nucleotide sequence: TGCGCCAGCAGTCTTCGACGGGTCCCATCCTACGAGCAGTACTTA. Its translation is CASSLRRVPSYEQYL.

The rearrangement joins TRBV10-1 to TRBJ2-2; D is unresolved. This CDR3 comprises 13 residues. Germline values: CDR1 WNHNN, CDR2 SYGVQD (reference sequence). Between the trimmed V and J ends, which lost 2 bases and 5 bases, there was a span of 6 bases. CDR3 sequence reads: CASSEAGTGELFF. The CDR3 bases are TGCGCCAGCAGTGAGGCCGGGACCGGGGAGCTGTTTTTT.

The CDR3 loop reads CASSRETNTEAFF. The CDR3, as DNA: TGTGCCAGCTCACGGGAAACGAACACTGAAGCTTTCTTT. The gene calls are TRBV18 and TRBJ1-1; D is uncertain. The CDR3 runs to 13 residues. CDR1 KGHSH and CDR2 LQKENI come from the germline V gene. V dropped 4 bases and J dropped 1 base, with 7 bases sitting between them.

V gene TRBV11-2 combines with J gene TRBJ2-7; 11 nucleotides line up with TRBD1. The ends lost 3 bases at V and 2 bases at J; junction bases unmatched: 12. Germline V gene lookup returns CDR1 SGHAT and CDR2 FQNNGV. The CDR3 loop spans 18 amino acids. This chain's CDR3 is CASSLGQGVKLSPYEQYF. The CDR3, as DNA: TGTGCCAGCAGCTTGGGACAGGGGGTAAAGTTGTCCCCCTACGAGCAGTACTTC.

As for this clone: This same CDR3 is encoded by further DNA sequences in the sample. V usage is TRBV10-3 and J usage is TRBJ1-5, with D possibly TRBD1 on 5 matching bases. The germline V gene encodes CDR1 ENHRY and CDR2 SYGVKD. Trimming cost V 4 bases and J 4 bases, with 5 bases left between them. This CDR3 comprises 12 residues. The CDR3 spells CAISGTNQPQHF. CDR3 nucleotides: TGTGCCATCAGTGGGACAAATCAGCCCCAGCATTTT.

In regard to this clone: Other DNA sequences within the sample encode an identical CDR3. The CDR3 DNA sequence: TGTGCCAGCAGCTTAGGTTCTAGCGGGAGCTCCTACGAGCAGTACTTC. This encodes CASSLGSSGSSYEQYF. This chain uses TRBV7-6 with TRBJ2-7, with 10 bases aligning to TRBD2. Germline CDR1 is SGHVS and CDR2 is FNYEAQ. The CDR3 is made up of 16 amino acids. Trimming removed 1 base from V and 0 bases from J; junction bases left unmatched: 3.

V usage is TRBV11-2 and J usage is TRBJ2-7; D uncertain. Trimming took off 3 bases at V and 4 bases at J, with 4 bases between the two ends. The germline V gene encodes CDR1 SGHAT and CDR2 FQNNGV. The CDR3 covers 11 residues. The CDR3 nucleotides are TGTGCCAGCAGCTTCCGATACGAGCAGTACTTC. Its protein is CASSFRYEQYF.

The chain uses TRBV5-1 and TRBJ2-4; 7 bases are a match to TRBD2. The CDR3 spans 14 residues. CDR1 SGHRS and CDR2 YFSETQ come from the germline V gene. V dropped 3 bases and J dropped 7; count of bases not matched to a gene: 7. In DNA form, the CDR3 reads TGCGCCAGCAGCTCAGACCCAGCGGGGAACATTCAGTACTTC. The encoded protein is CASSSDPAGNIQYF.

The CDR3 is CASRLPGQTYNEQFF. The CDR3 DNA follows: TGTGCCAGCAGGCTCCCGGGACAGACGTACAATGAGCAGTTCTTC. The V and J genes are TRBV5-5 and TRBJ2-1; 7 nucleotides match TRBD1. Trimming removed 5 bases from V and 4 bases from J; junction bases left unmatched: 9. The CDR3 length is 15 residues. Per the germline V gene, CDR1 is SGHKS and CDR2 is YYEKEE (reference sequence).